The clone carrying this TCR beta chain was recorded only once. What it binds is not known. The data are from a study of cytomegalovirus exposure and HLA in healthy donors. The overall study: There were some 410 genotyped donors. Of these, about 80% fell in the genetic ancestry cluster associated with self-reported Caucasian donors. Study results and limitations: Available immune exposure information covered CMV serostatus only.

PCR primers comprised 60 Vbeta and 13 Jbeta primers. Assay: immunoSEQ multiplex PCR; the TCRdb copy retains only in-frame clones and omits some. The data show some 200,000 clones, over 75% seen once. The origin of this receptor is a man aged 45-65 years in good health and CMV-seronegative. The specimen sequenced was PBMCs.

The CDR3: CASSIITREEKYGYTF. CDR3 bases: TGTGCCAGTAGTATTATAACCAGGGAGGAAAAATATGGCTACACCTTC. The V call is TRBV19, the J call TRBJ1-2; tentative D call: TRBD1 (5 bases). With 3 bases removed from V and 5 bases from J, the gap between germline ends came to 19 bases. The CDR3 is 16 residues long. Per germline, CDR1 LNHDA and CDR2 SQIVND (reference sequence).